This T cell receptor (beta chain) was captured by sequencing in a study of cytomegalovirus exposure and HLA in healthy donors. Trimming at V came to 4 bases and at J to 3 bases, leaving 5 bases not matched to a gene. Germline V gives CDR1 MDHEN, CDR2 SYDVKM. The CDR3 extends over 15 amino acids. Only in-frame clones appear in the TCRdb table, and some are missing; sequencing was by immunoSEQ multiplex PCR. The sample includes 110,000 to 150,000 clones, over 80% of them seen just once. General study results and limits: Subsequent analysis revealed that first-cohort TCR clusters tended to co-occur in the roughly 120 validation repertoires. In vitro, a few CMV-associated chains proved specific for CMV antigens. For most TCR sequences rarity was the rule, although some public TCRs occurred in many donors.

About this clone: Its antigen is currently unknown.

Input material: PBMCs. The rearrangement links TRBV28 to TRBJ1-2; 10 bases line up with TRBD1. The sequence was obtained from a woman aged 25 to 45 in good health and CMV-seropositive. The CDR3 region is CASSSTGQGDYGYTF. CDR3 sequence (DNA): TGTGCCAGCAGTTCCACCGGACAGGGGGACTATGGCTACACCTTC.